This TCR beta chain was identified in a study of shared clonotypes between healthy human individuals. On the study more broadly: The cohort comprised a couple of women and a few men. Their ages spanned 18 to 49 years. Study-level findings and limits: The small donor group covered limited genetic and exposure diversity. Around 5% was the fraction of naive CD4 clonotypes found shared across a few donors.

This clone was counted a few times. Its antigen is as yet unknown. Relative to the germline gene, one junction end is altered; a read error may explain this. Per sorted-subset replicate PCR, input was 200 to 250 ng DNA, representing roughly 28,000 T cell genomes. Data came from immunoSEQ multiplex PCR; TCRdb stores just in-frame clones and leaves some out. The table includes roughly 2.1 million clones, about 92% detected once. Naive CD8 populations comprised CD45RO-negative cells positively selected for CCR7, excluding terminally differentiated effector memory CD45RA+ cells. The V gene's germline CDR1 is MNHNS and CDR2 SASEGT. This CDR3 is built from 17 residues.

The chain carries TRBV6-1 and TRBJ2-7, with D maybe TRBD1 (6 bases). The sequence was collected from a man aged 18-30 years in good health. Some clones in this sample may be carry-over from other donors' samples. The sample taken for sequencing was naive CD8+ T cells from PBMCs. In nucleotides, the CDR3 is TGTGCCAGCAGCGAAGACAGGAACCATTTAGGATCCTACGAGCAGTACTTC. Its protein is CASSEDRNHLGSYEQYF.